Included here is one T cell receptor (beta chain) sequence, with context. Its antigen is unknown. The CDR3 runs to 15 residues. V was clipped by 1 base and J by 0 bases, with 8 bases between them. The germline CDR1 and CDR2 sequences are SGDLS and YYNGEE. TCRdb's copy holds only in-frame clones and misses some; the assay was immunoSEQ multiplex PCR. Of fewer than 2,500 clones in the sample, approximately 84% are singletons; the top ten hold 40% to 45%. The entry originates in a study of somatic mutations in cytotoxic T cells in rheumatoid arthritis. In the study overall: The authors flow-sorted some V beta antibody-stained T-cell populations at nearly 100% purity, including V beta1+ cells that they sequenced for TCRB. Study-level findings and limits: Healthy controls showed no age-related rise in CD8+ clonality, whereas rheumatoid arthritis patients did.

This chain uses TRBV9 with TRBJ2-1; D might be TRBD2 (5 bases). Source material: CD8+ T cells sorted from blood. This clonotype was sampled from an adult with rheumatoid arthritis. The CDR3 nucleotides read TGTGCCAGCAGCGTACACGGGGACTCCTACAATGAGCAGTTCTTC. It is translated as CASSVHGDSYNEQFF. The full variable domain, with the rest looked up from reference TRBV9 and TRBJ2-1, is DSGVTQTPKHLITATGQRVTLRCSPRSGDLSVYWYQQSLDQGLQFLIQYYNGEERAKGNILERFSAQQFPDLHSELNLSSLELGDSALYFCASSVHGDSYNEQFFGPGTRLTVL.